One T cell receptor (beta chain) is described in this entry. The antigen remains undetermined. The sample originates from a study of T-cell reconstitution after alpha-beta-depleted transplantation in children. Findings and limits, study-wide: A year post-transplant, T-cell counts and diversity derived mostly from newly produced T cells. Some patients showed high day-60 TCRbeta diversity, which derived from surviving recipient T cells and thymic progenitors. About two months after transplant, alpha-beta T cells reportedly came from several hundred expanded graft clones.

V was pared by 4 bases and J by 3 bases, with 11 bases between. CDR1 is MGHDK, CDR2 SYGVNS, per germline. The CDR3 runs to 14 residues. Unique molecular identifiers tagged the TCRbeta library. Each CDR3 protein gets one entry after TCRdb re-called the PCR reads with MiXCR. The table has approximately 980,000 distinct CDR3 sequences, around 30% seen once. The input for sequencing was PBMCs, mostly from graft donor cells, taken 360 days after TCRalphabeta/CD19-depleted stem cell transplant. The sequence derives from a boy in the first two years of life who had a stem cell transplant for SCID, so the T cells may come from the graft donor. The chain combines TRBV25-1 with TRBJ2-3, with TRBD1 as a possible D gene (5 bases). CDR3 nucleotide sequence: TGTGCCAGCAGTGGGGCAGGGCGGACAGATACGCAGTATTTT. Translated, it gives CASSGAGRTDTQYF. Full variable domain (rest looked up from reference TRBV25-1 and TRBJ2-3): EADIYQTPRYLVIGTGKKITLECSQTMGHDKMYWYQQDPGMELHLIHYSYGVNSTEKGDLSSESTVSRIRTEHFPLTLESARPSHTSQYLCASSGAGRTDTQYFGPGTRLTVL.